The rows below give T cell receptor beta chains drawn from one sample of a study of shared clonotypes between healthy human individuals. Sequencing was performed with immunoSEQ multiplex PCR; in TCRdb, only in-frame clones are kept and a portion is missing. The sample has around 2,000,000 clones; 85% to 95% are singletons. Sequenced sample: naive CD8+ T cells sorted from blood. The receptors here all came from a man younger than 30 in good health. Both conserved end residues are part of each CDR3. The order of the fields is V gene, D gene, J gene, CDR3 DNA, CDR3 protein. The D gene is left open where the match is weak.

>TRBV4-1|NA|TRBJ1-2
TGCGCCAGCAGCCAAACCCTTAGGACTGGCTACACCTTC
CASSQTLRTGYTF
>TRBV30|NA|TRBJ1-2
TGTGCCTGGGAAAGGACAGATAACTATGGCTACACCTTC
CAWERTDNYGYTF
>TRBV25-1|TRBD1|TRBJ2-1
TGTGCCAGCACGGACAGGACCTACAATGAGCAGTTCTTC
CASTDRTYNEQFF
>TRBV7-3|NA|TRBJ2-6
TGTGCCAGCAGCACTACAGGGTTAGGGGCCAACGTCCTGACTTTC
CASSTTGLGANVLTF
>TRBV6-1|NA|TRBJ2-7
TGTGCCAGCAATTCCGACAGCTCCTACGAGCAGTACTTC
CASNSDSSYEQYF
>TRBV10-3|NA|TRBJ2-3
TGTGCCATCAGTGAGAAAGATACGCAGTATTTT
CAISEKDTQYF
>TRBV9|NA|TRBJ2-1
TGTGCCAGCAGCGTACCGGGTTACAATGAGCAGTTCTTC
CASSVPGYNEQFF
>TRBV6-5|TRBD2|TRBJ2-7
TGTGCCAGCAGTGGGACTAGCGGCTTTTACGAGCAGTACTTC
CASSGTSGFYEQYF
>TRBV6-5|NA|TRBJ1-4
TGTGCCAGCGGTTTCTCAGGGGACACTAATGAAAAACTGTTTTTT
CASGFSGDTNEKLFF
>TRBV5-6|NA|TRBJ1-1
TGTGCCAGCAGCTTGGTAGGGATTGATGAAGCTTTCTTT
CASSLVGIDEAFF
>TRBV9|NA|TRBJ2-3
TGTGCCAGCCAGGAGTACCCCACAGATACGCAGTATTTT
CASQEYPTDTQYF
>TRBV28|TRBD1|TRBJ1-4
TGTGCCAGCAGTTTGGTGGGACAGATGAATGAAAAACTGTTTTTT
CASSLVGQMNEKLFF
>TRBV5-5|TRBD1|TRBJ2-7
TGTGCCAGCAGTCCCTGGACAGGGGGGTACGAGCAGTACTTC
CASSPWTGGYEQYF
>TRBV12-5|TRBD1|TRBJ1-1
TGTGCTAGTGGTTTGGGACAGGGGCCTATGAACACTGAAGCTTTCTTT
CASGLGQGPMNTEAFF
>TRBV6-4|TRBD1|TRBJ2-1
TGTGCCAGCAGTGACATAGGACAGGGGGTCAATGAGCAGTTCTTC
CASSDIGQGVNEQFF
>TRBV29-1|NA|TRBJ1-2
TGCAGCGTTGTTGGGGGCGGCTACACCTTC
CSVVGGGYTF
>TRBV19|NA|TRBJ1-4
TGTGCCAGTAGTAATTTGGCCGGTGAAAAACTGTTTTTT
CASSNLAGEKLFF
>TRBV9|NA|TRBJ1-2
TGTGCCAGCAGCGTAGATGAAGGTGGAAGCTTCGATGGCTACACCTTC
CASSVDEGGSFDGYTF
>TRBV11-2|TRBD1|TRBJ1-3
TGTGCCAGCAGCGGACAGGACAGCTCTGGAAACACCATATATTTT
CASSGQDSSGNTIYF
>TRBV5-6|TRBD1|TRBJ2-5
TGTGCCAGCAGCTTGGGAGGGACAGGGGGCCCGGAGACCCAGTACTTC
CASSLGGTGGPETQYF
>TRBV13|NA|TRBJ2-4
TGTGCCAGCAGTTCTGAGGAAGCCAAAAACATTCAGTACTTC
CASSSEEAKNIQYF
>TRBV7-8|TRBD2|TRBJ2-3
TGTGCCAGCAGCCCCGGACTAGCGGATACGCAGTATTTT
CASSPGLADTQYF
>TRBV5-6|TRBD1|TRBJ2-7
TGTGCCAGCAGGAGCGGACAGGGGGTCTACGAGCAGTACTTC
CASRSGQGVYEQYF
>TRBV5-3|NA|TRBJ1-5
TGTGCCAGAAGCCAGGTGGGATATAGCAATCAGCCCCAGCATTTT
CARSQVGYSNQPQHF
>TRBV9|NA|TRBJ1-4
TGTGCCAGCAGCGTAGTCGGGGGGCGGCTGTTTTTT
CASSVVGGRLFF
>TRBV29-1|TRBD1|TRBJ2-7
TGCAGCGCCCGGGACAGAAACTACGAGCAGTACTTC
CSARDRNYEQYF